This is a list of T cell receptor beta chains from one sample in a study of T cell clonotyping in hematopoietic cell transplantation. Profiled with immunoSEQ multiplex PCR; TCRdb holds only in-frame clones, not every one. Here the sample spans 9,500 to 11,000 clones, roughly three quarters being singletons. This material consisted of PBMCs, taken 30 days after allogeneic stem cell transplant. These receptors were obtained from a female patient in her forties or fifties who had an allogeneic stem cell transplant from a related donor, so T cells may come from the graft donor. Some clones in this sample may be carry-over from other donors' samples. Both conserved end residues are part of each CDR3. A D gene is named only where the DNA matches it firmly. Clone size is not always given. Where it is, it says once, few, many or a class for expanded clones.

clone_size	d_call	v_call	cdr3_length	j_call	cdr3_aa	cdr3_nt
NA	TRBD2	TRBV7-9	16	TRBJ2-7	CASSSLPSRTGGEQYF	TGTGCCAGCAGCTCGCTTCCGTCCAGGACGGGGGGCGAGCAGTACTTC
NA	TRBD1	TRBV11-3	14	TRBJ1-1	CASSPRGRDTEAFF	TGTGCCAGCAGCCCGAGGGGGCGCGACACTGAAGCTTTCTTT
once	TRBD2	TRBV28	15	TRBJ2-5	CATGLAGGARETQYF	TGTGCCACCGGACTAGCGGGCGGGGCTCGGGAGACCCAGTACTTC
NA	NA	TRBV9	13	TRBJ2-5	CASSVARDETQYF	TGTGCCAGCAGCGTGGCTCGGGATGAGACCCAGTACTTC
NA	NA	TRBV18	18	TRBJ1-5	CASSPNEGAPQGYQPQHF	TGTGCCAGCTCACCAAACGAAGGAGCGCCTCAGGGGTATCAGCCCCAGCATTTT
NA	NA	TRBV7-2	11	TRBJ2-7	CASSFASEQYF	TGTGCCAGCAGCTTTGCGTCCGAGCAGTACTTC
NA	TRBD2	TRBV18	16	TRBJ2-1	CASSLGLAGGDNEQFF	TGTGCCAGCTCACTGGGACTAGCGGGAGGGGATAATGAGCAGTTCTTC
NA	TRBD2	TRBV6-4	14	TRBJ2-1	CASSVAGGGNEQFF	TGTGCCAGCAGTGTAGCGGGAGGCGGCAATGAGCAGTTCTTC
few	NA	TRBV25-1	13	TRBJ1-1	CASNDQGSTEAFF	TGTGCCAGCAATGACCAGGGGAGCACTGAAGCTTTCTTT
NA	NA	TRBV7-5	15	TRBJ2-7	CVRSLGRPSGYEQYF	TGTGTCAGAAGCTTAGGTCGGCCTAGCGGCTACGAGCAGTACTTC
NA	NA	TRBV21-1	18	TRBJ2-1	CASSKDEGLAGSYNEQFF	TGTGCCAGCAGCAAAGACGAGGGACTAGCGGGATCCTACAATGAGCAGTTCTTC
NA	NA	TRBV7-3	16	TRBJ2-2	CASSYLGGVNTGELFF	TGTGCCAGCAGCTACTTGGGCGGGGTGAACACCGGGGAGCTGTTTTTT
NA	NA	TRBV7-2	14	TRBJ2-7	CASSSLPSSYEQYF	TGTGCCAGCAGCTCCCTCCCAAGCTCCTACGAGCAGTACTTC
few	TRBD1	TRBV12-5	13	TRBJ1-5	CASGPTGVQPQHF	TGTGCTAGTGGCCCTACAGGGGTTCAGCCCCAGCATTTT
NA	NA	TRBV30	13	TRBJ1-3	CAWEVRGGNTIYF	TGTGCCTGGGAAGTGAGGGGAGGAAACACCATATATTTT
once	NA	TRBV6-5	14	TRBJ1-1	CASSYSVMNTEAFF	TGTGCCAGCAGTTACTCGGTGATGAACACTGAAGCTTTCTTT
NA	NA	TRBV27	13	TRBJ2-7	CASSFGTTYEQYF	TGTGCCAGCAGTTTTGGAACTACCTACGAGCAGTACTTC
once	TRBD2	TRBV6-5	15	TRBJ2-1	CASSSLASGSYEQFF	TGTGCCAGCAGCTCGTTAGCTAGCGGGAGCTATGAGCAGTTCTTC
once	NA	TRBV7-9	13	TRBJ1-5	CASSLGMGQPQHF	TGTGCCAGCAGCTTAGGAATGGGTCAGCCTCAGCATTTT
NA	TRBD2	TRBV29-1	14	TRBJ2-1	CSAKTSGGYNEQFF	TGCAGCGCTAAAACTAGCGGGGGATACAATGAGCAGTTCTTC
NA	TRBD1	TRBV9	16	TRBJ2-7	CASSAGAGTGGHEQYF	TGTGCCAGCAGCGCAGGGGCGGGGACAGGGGGACACGAGCAGTACTTC
NA	NA	TRBV5-1	14	TRBJ2-3	CASTRDRNTDTQYF	TGCGCCAGCACCCGGGACCGAAACACAGATACGCAGTATTTT
NA	NA	TRBV21-1	12	TRBJ2-1	CASSGTLAEQFF	TGTGCCAGCAGCGGAACCCTAGCGGAGCAGTTCTTC
NA	NA	TRBV7-6	13	TRBJ1-5	CASSLDGNQPQHF	TGTGCCAGCAGCTTAGACGGGAATCAGCCCCAGCATTTT
few	NA	TRBV6-4	14	TRBJ2-2	CASSAAPGTGELFF	TGTGCCAGCAGTGCCGCTCCAGGGACCGGGGAGCTGTTTTTT
NA	NA	TRBV19	17	TRBJ2-7	CASSIDLSSGYSYEQYF	TGTGCCAGTAGTATAGATTTGTCTTCGGGGTATTCCTACGAGCAGTACTTC